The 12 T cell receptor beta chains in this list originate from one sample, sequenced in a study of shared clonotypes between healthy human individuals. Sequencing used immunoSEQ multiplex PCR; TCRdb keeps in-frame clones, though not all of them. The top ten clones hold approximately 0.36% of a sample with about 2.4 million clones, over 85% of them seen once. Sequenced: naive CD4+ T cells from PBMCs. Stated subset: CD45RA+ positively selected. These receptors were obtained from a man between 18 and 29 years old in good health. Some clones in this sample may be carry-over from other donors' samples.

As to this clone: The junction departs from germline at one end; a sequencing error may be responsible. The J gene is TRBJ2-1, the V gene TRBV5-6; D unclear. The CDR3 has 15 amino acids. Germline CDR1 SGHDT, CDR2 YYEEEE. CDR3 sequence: CASSLASLSFNEQFF. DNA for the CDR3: TGTGCCAGCAGCTTGGCGTCCCTTTCCTTCAATGAGCAGTTCTTC.

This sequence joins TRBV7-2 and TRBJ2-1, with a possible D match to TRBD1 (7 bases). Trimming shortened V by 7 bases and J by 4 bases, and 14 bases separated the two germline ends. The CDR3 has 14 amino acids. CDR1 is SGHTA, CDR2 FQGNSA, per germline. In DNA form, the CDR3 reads TGTGCCAGCACCCCCTCAGGGGGGTACAATGAGCAGTTCTTC. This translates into CASTPSGGYNEQFF.

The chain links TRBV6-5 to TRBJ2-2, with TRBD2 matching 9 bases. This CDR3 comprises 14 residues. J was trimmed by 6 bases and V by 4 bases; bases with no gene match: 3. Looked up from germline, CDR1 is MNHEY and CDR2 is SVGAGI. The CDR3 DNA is TGTGCCAGCAGTTTCCAGCGGGAGGCCGGGGAGCTGTTTTTT. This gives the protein CASSFQREAGELFF.

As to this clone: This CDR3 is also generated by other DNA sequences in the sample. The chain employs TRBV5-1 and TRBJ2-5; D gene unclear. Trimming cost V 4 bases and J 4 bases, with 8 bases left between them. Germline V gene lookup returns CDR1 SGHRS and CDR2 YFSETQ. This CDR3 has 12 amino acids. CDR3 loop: CASSPSLETQYF. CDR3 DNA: TGCGCCAGCAGCCCGAGTCTAGAGACCCAGTACTTC.

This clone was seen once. CDR3 amino acids: CAGSNGGANVLTF. The CDR3 region has the DNA TGTGCCGGCTCGAACGGAGGGGCCAACGTCCTGACTTTC. The rearrangement links TRBV30 to TRBJ2-6; D uncertain. Germline CDR1 reads GTSNPN; CDR2 reads SVGIG (reference sequence). Trimming pared 8 bases from V and 4 bases from J, leaving 12 bases between. This CDR3 region has 13 residues.

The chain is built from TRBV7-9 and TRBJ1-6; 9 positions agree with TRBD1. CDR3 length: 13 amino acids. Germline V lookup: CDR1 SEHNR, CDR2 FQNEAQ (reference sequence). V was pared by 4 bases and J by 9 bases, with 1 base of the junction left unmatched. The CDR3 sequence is CASSSDRGSPLHF. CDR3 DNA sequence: TGTGCCAGCAGCTCGGACAGGGGTTCACCCCTCCACTTT. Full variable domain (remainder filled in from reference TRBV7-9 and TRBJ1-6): DTGVSQNPRHKITKRGQNVTFRCDPISEHNRLYWYRQTLGQGPEFLTYFQNEAQLEKSRLLSDRFSAERPKGSFSTLEIQRTEQGDSAMYLCASSSDRGSPLHFGNGTRLTVT.

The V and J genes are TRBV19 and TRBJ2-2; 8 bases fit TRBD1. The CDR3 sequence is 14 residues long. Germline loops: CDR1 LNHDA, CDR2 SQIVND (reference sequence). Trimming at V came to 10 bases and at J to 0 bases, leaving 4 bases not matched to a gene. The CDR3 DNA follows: TGTGCCACTCAGGACAGGGCGAACACCGGGGAGCTGTTTTTT. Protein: CATQDRANTGELFF. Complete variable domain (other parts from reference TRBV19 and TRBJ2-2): DGGITQSPKYLFRKEGQNVTLSCEQNLNHDAMYWYRQDPGQGLRLIYYSQIVNDFQKGDIAEGYSVSREKKESFPLTVTSAQKNPTAFYLCATQDRANTGELFFGEGSRLTVL.

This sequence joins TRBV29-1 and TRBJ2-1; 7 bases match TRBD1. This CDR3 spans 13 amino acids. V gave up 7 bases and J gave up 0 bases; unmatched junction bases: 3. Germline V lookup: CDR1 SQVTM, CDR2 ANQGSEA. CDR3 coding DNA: TGCAGCGGCAACAGGGGCTCCTACAATGAGCAGTTCTTC. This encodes CSGNRGSYNEQFF.

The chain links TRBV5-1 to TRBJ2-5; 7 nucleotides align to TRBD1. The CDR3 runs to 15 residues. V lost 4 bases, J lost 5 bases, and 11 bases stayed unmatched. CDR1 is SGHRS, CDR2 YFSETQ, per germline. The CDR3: CASSPMTGPGETQYF. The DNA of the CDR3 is TGCGCCAGCAGCCCAATGACAGGGCCCGGGGAGACCCAGTACTTC. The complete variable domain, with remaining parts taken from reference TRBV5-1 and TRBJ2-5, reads KAGVTQTPRYLIKTRGQQVTLSCSPISGHRSVSWYQQTPGQGLQFLFEYFSETQRNKGNFPGRFSGRQFSNSRSEMNVSTLELGDSALYLCASSPMTGPGETQYFGPGTRLLVL.

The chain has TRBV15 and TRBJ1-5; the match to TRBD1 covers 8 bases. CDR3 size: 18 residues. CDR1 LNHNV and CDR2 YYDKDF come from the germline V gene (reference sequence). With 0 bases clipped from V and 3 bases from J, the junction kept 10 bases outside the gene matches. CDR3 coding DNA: TGTGCCACCAGCAGAGACTTGGACAGGGAACTATCCAATCAGCCCCAGCATTTT. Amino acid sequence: CATSRDLDRELSNQPQHF.

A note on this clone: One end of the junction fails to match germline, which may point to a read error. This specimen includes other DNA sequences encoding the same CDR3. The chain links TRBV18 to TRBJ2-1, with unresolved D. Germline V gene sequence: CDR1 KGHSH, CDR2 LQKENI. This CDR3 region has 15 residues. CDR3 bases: TGTGCCAGCTCGCCACGAAGAGAGAGTAACAATGAGCAGTTCTTC. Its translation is CASSPRRESNNEQFF.

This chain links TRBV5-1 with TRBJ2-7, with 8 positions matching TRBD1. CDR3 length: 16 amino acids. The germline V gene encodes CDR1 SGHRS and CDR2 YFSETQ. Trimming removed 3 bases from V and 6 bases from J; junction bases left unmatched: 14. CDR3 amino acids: CASSSLSGGAVAEQYF. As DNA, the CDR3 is TGCGCCAGCAGCTCCCTCTCAGGGGGCGCGGTTGCCGAGCAGTACTTC.